The rows below give T cell receptor beta chains drawn from one sample of a study of OX40 agonist ivuxolimab in advanced cancers. The method was immunoSEQ multiplex PCR; TCRdb's version includes in-frame clones alone and lacks a portion of them. The sample yields about 110,000 clones, roughly nine tenths seen once. Sequenced here: CD4+ or CD8+ T cells sorted from blood, sampled in a trial of the OX40 agonist ivuxolimab. These receptors all stem from an adult with an advanced solid tumor such as melanoma, head and neck, liver or kidney cancer. Both conserved end residues are part of each CDR3. D genes are given only for firm matches. Clone size is given for some rows only: seen once, a few or many times, or a class if the clone is expanded.

d_call	j_call	clone_size	v_call	cdr3_aa	cdr3_nt
TRBD1	TRBJ2-1	NA	TRBV6-5	CASSRQGGGFNEQFF	TGTGCCAGCAGTCGACAGGGGGGGGGTTTCAATGAGCAGTTCTTC
TRBD1	TRBJ1-1	NA	TRBV7-2	CASRGPGQIQAFF	TGTGCCAGCAGAGGACCGGGACAGATACAAGCTTTCTTT
NA	TRBJ2-7	NA	TRBV15	CATSRESLGNGAYEQYF	TGTGCCACCAGCAGAGAGAGTCTGGGAAACGGAGCCTACGAGCAGTACTTC
TRBD2	TRBJ2-1	NA	TRBV18	CASSLLLAGANNEQFF	TGTGCCAGCTCACTACTGCTAGCGGGGGCGAACAATGAGCAGTTCTTC
NA	TRBJ2-7	NA	TRBV7-9	CASSPLLQGTYEQYF	TGTGCCAGCAGCCCGCTGTTGCAGGGAACCTACGAGCAGTACTTC
NA	TRBJ1-5	NA	TRBV18	CASSPPGGDGPQPQHF	TGTGCCAGCTCACCACCAGGAGGGGATGGCCCTCAGCCCCAGCATTTT
NA	TRBJ2-5	NA	TRBV6-1	CASSEALRIETQYF	TGTGCCAGCAGTGAAGCGCTGAGGATAGAGACCCAGTACTTC
NA	TRBJ1-6	NA	TRBV6-5	CASRPPSPLHF	TGTGCCAGCAGGCCCCCATCACCCCTCCACTTT
NA	TRBJ2-5	NA	TRBV28	CASSLCWQETQYF	TGTGCCAGCAGTTTATGCTGGCAAGAGACCCAGTACTTC
TRBD2	TRBJ2-5	NA	TRBV7-9	CASSLYSGGAETQYF	TGTGCCAGCAGCTTATATAGCGGGGGGGCTGAGACCCAGTACTTC
TRBD1	TRBJ1-2	NA	TRBV29-1	CSGGTGGFGYTF	TGCAGCGGTGGGACAGGGGGCTTTGGCTACACCTTC
NA	TRBJ2-2	NA	TRBV10-2	CASSEGSANTGELFF	TGCGCCAGCAGTGAAGGAAGCGCGAACACCGGGGAGCTGTTTTTT
NA	TRBJ1-2	once	TRBV7-3	CASSPGPSNYGYTF	TGTGCCAGCAGCCCCGGACCTTCTAACTATGGCTACACCTTC
NA	TRBJ1-4	NA	TRBV18	CASSGSGPEKLFF	TGTGCCAGCTCGGGAAGTGGGCCCGAAAAACTGTTTTTT
NA	TRBJ2-1	NA	TRBV7-8	CASSLDWAGTYNEQFF	TGTGCCAGCAGCTTAGATTGGGCAGGGACCTACAATGAGCAGTTCTTC
NA	TRBJ2-7	NA	TRBV5-8	CASSLRGWGPSSYEQYF	TGTGCCAGCAGCTTGCGGGGGTGGGGTCCCTCCTCCTACGAGCAGTACTTC
NA	TRBJ1-2	few	TRBV7-2	CASSFGTSNYGYTF	TGTGCCAGCAGCTTTGGGACCTCAAACTATGGCTACACCTTC
TRBD1	TRBJ1-2	NA	TRBV19	CASTPGTGSNYGYTF	TGTGCCAGTACCCCTGGGACAGGGAGTAACTATGGCTACACCTTC
NA	TRBJ2-3	NA	TRBV7-9	CASSSLIDTQYF	TGTGCCAGCAGCTCCCTTATAGATACGCAGTATTTT
NA	TRBJ1-2	NA	TRBV30	CAWSVEVNYGYTF	TGTGCCTGGAGTGTAGAGGTTAACTATGGCTACACCTTC
TRBD1	TRBJ1-1	once	TRBV28	CASSSPGQGGYTEAFF	TGTGCCAGCAGTTCACCGGGACAGGGAGGGTACACTGAAGCTTTCTTT
NA	TRBJ1-1	NA	TRBV5-4	CASSLEGAMNTEAFF	TGTGCCAGCAGCTTGGAGGGAGCCATGAACACTGAAGCTTTCTTT
NA	TRBJ1-6	NA	TRBV6-5	CASSYSSPEPNSPLHF	TGTGCCAGCAGTTACTCGAGTCCAGAGCCTAATTCACCCCTCCACTTT
NA	TRBJ1-2	NA	TRBV10-2	CASSGAGNYGYTF	TGCGCCAGCAGTGGGGCAGGAAACTATGGCTACACCTTC
NA	TRBJ2-1	NA	TRBV11-1	CASSHGGVREQFF	TGTGCCAGCAGCCACGGGGGCGTAAGGGAGCAGTTCTTC
NA	TRBJ1-6	NA	TRBV30	CAWRTENSNSPLHF	TGTGCCTGGAGAACAGAGAATAGTAATTCACCCCTCCACTTT
NA	TRBJ1-2	NA	TRBV4-1	CASSPDSTYGYTF	TGCGCCAGCAGCCCGGACAGCACCTATGGCTACACCTTC
NA	TRBJ1-6	NA	TRBV7-2	CASSPRTSPLHF	TGTGCCAGCAGCCCCAGGACTTCACCCCTCCACTTT
NA	TRBJ1-2	NA	TRBV20-1	CSATGSYGYTF	TGCAGTGCTACTGGGAGCTATGGCTACACCTTC
TRBD1	TRBJ1-6	NA	TRBV6-4	CASRRQGDYNSPLHF	TGTGCCAGCAGAAGACAGGGGGACTATAATTCACCCCTCCACTTT
TRBD2	TRBJ2-7	NA	TRBV9	CASSVGLAESYEQYF	TGTGCCAGCAGCGTGGGACTAGCGGAGTCCTACGAGCAGTACTTC
NA	TRBJ2-3	NA	TRBV4-3	CASSQKAGLYTDTQYF	TGCGCCAGCAGCCAAAAGGCAGGGCTATACACAGATACGCAGTATTTT
NA	TRBJ2-7	NA	TRBV6-1	CASSEWWGDGEQYF	TGTGCCAGCAGTGAATGGTGGGGCGACGGGGAGCAGTACTTC
NA	TRBJ2-7	NA	TRBV2	CASRSEGASHGQYF	TGTGCCAGCAGGTCGGAGGGGGCGAGTCACGGGCAGTACTTC
TRBD2	TRBJ2-5	NA	TRBV27	CASRRLAGGPVGWETQYF	TGTGCCAGCAGAAGACTAGCGGGGGGGCCAGTGGGATGGGAGACCCAGTACTTC
NA	TRBJ2-5	NA	TRBV27	CASSLWSGGETQYF	TGTGCCAGCAGTTTATGGTCCGGGGGTGAGACCCAGTACTTC
TRBD1	TRBJ1-6	NA	TRBV4-2	CASSRDRVNSPLHF	TGTGCCAGCAGCAGGGACAGGGTTAATTCACCCCTCCACTTT
NA	TRBJ1-3	once	TRBV2	CASSAVGGNTIYF	TGTGCCAGCAGCGCTGTGGGGGGAAACACCATATATTTT